A selection of T cell receptor beta chains follows, all from one sample in a study of blood T cells in healthy people across ages. Each CDR3 protein gets one entry after TCRdb re-called the 5' RACE reads with MiXCR. The sample consists of some 1.7 million distinct CDR3 sequences, roughly 28% of them appearing once. The material sequenced was blood. Receptor source: a young woman in good health. Both conserved end residues are part of each CDR3. The D gene is left open where the match is weak. Size is omitted from some rows. Given values are once, few, many or a class for expanded clones.

D	V	size	J	CDR3	DNA
-	TRBV9	few	TRBJ2-7	CASNAGPDYERYF	TGTGCCAGCAACGCGGGACCAGACTACGAGCGGTACTTC
-	TRBV5-1	-	TRBJ2-3	CASSLPAGYSTDTQYF	TGCGCCAGCAGCTTGCCAGCCGGTTATAGCACAGATACGCAGTATTTT
-	TRBV20-1	-	TRBJ1-1	CSALPGENTEAFF	TGCAGTGCTCTCCCGGGTGAGAACACTGAAGCTTTCTTT
-	TRBV24-1	few	TRBJ1-2	CATTIRYLGAGYTF	TGTGCCACCACCATTCGGTACCTCGGAGCTGGCTACACCTTC
TRBD1	TRBV20-1	many	TRBJ1-2	CSALSGQGSNGYTF	TGCAGTGCTTTATCGGGACAGGGGTCGAATGGCTACACCTTC
-	TRBV20-1	-	TRBJ1-2	CSARYLRGLYGYTF	TGCAGTGCTAGATATCTTAGGGGTCTCTATGGCTACACCTTC
-	TRBV6-5	few	TRBJ1-5	CASRAPGSGQPQHF	TGTGCCAGCAGAGCTCCCGGGAGCGGTCAGCCCCAGCATTTT
TRBD1	TRBV14	few	TRBJ1-2	CASSHTGGAGYGYTF	TGTGCCAGCAGCCATACAGGGGGCGCCGGCTATGGCTACACCTTC
-	TRBV7-9	-	TRBJ1-4	CASGDREKLFF	TGTGCCAGCGGAGACAGAGAAAAACTGTTTTTT
TRBD2	TRBV20-1	few	TRBJ2-3	CSAGGTKWADTQYF	TGCAGTGCTGGGGGGACTAAGTGGGCAGATACGCAGTATTTT